The present T cell receptor beta chain was sequenced within a study of vaccination and CD4 T cells after COVID-19. The wider study: The cells were exposed to overlapping spike peptides originating from SARS-CoV-2, HCoV-NL63, HCoV-OC43 and HCoV-229E for stimulation. General study results and limits: Median reactive clonotypes, those recognizing SARS-CoV-2, rose from 21 to 38, not significantly. Among reactive clones from convalescent patients, a median around 90% appeared only post-vaccination.

About this clonotype itself: Antigen specificity is unknown.

Indicated treatment: approximately 10-day PBMC culture with coronavirus spike peptide pools or control peptides (ViraFEST assay). Germline V lookup: CDR1 MNHNS, CDR2 SASEGT. V lost 5 bases and J lost 8; bases outside the gene matches: 8. CDR3 length: 16 residues. The Oncomine TCR Beta short-read assay was applied to DNA of cultured CD4+ T cells. One entry per CDR3 protein results from TCRdb running MiXCR on the PCR reads. The sample lists under 20,000 distinct CDR3 sequences, roughly 46% occurring once. The sequencing here drew on CD4+ T cells from blood, cultured in vitro, taken after SARS-CoV-2 vaccination. The chain combines TRBV6-1 with TRBJ2-1, with 14 bases fitting TRBD2. This sequence was found in a human donor who had recovered from COVID-19. The CDR3 loop is CASSRTGTSGSDEQFF. The DNA of the CDR3 is TGTGCCAGCAGTCGCACCGGGACTAGCGGGAGCGATGAGCAGTTCTTC.